This T cell receptor (beta chain) was captured by sequencing in a study of T cell repertoires in cytomegalovirus infection. Study-level results: Based on cumulative public TCR beta family frequency, carriers of CMV plus the relevant HLA were identified. Predominance within the ex vivo response was attributable to HLA-C-restricted CMV-specific TCR beta clonotypes.

TCRdb re-analysed the reads in MiXCR, keeping a single row per CDR3 protein. The data contain nearly 550,000 distinct CDR3 sequences, 16% of them seen just once; the ten biggest clones take up about 24%. The germline V and J ends were trimmed by 2 bases and 4 bases, with 7 bases remaining between them. This CDR3 is 13 amino acids long. In germline, CDR1 is SGHDT, CDR2 YYEEEE. The sample holds many counts of this clonotype. Its target is not known. Material: CD8+ T cells from PBMCs. This TCR was recovered from a human donor in good health (CMV status not recorded). Some clones in this sample may be carry-over from other donors' samples. The V gene is TRBV5-6, the J gene TRBJ2-1; D gene unclear. DNA of the CDR3: TGTGCCAGCAGCTTCTTGGGTTACAATGAGCAGTTCTTC. Residues: CASSFLGYNEQFF.